Presented here are 3 T cell receptor beta chains from one specimen sequenced in a study of low-dose radiotherapy and immunotherapy resistance in tumors. Covering alpha and beta chains, TRAV- and TRBV-specific primers were used for the first-strand cDNA. Amplification of TCRs used a constant-region primer and V-primer adapter for roughly 20 PCR cycles. TCRdb processed the reads anew with MiXCR; each CDR3 protein has one entry. This table has around 79,000 distinct CDR3 sequences, around 18% appearing once. Time point specified: before trial treatment. The source was PBMCs, collected before treatment. These receptors were taken from a male donor with prostate cancer.

This clonotype came up many times. The chain combines TRBV11-2 with TRBJ2-3, with D maybe TRBD2 (7 bases). Trimming removed 0 bases from V and 0 bases from J, with 13 bases in between. The CDR3 covers 17 residues. Germline loops: CDR1 SGHAT, CDR2 FQNNGV. CDR3 protein: CASSLDTGGLSTDTQYF. In nucleotides, the CDR3 is TGTGCCAGCAGCTTAGACACCGGGGGGCTTAGCACAGATACGCAGTATTTT. Full variable domain (rest looked up from reference TRBV11-2 and TRBJ2-3): EAGVAQSPRYKIIEKRQSVAFWCNPISGHATLYWYQQILGQGPKLLIQFQNNGVVDDSQLPKDRFSAERLKGVDSTLKIQPAKLEDSAVYLCASSLDTGGLSTDTQYFGPGTRLTVL.

This clonotype occurred many times. The V call is TRBV5-6, the J call TRBJ2-1, with unresolved D. CDR3 length equals 13 residues. Germline V gene data show CDR1 as SGHDT and CDR2 as YYEEEE. V dropped 0 bases and J dropped 3 bases, with 4 bases sitting between them. DNA of the CDR3: TGTGCCAGCAGCTTGGGCAGCTACAATGAGCAGTTCTTC. It is translated as CASSLGSYNEQFF. Full variable domain (outside the CDR3, taken from reference TRBV5-6 and TRBJ2-1): DAGVTQSPTHLIKTRGQQVTLRCSPKSGHDTVSWYQQALGQGPQFIFQYYEEEERQRGNFPDRFSGHQFPNYSSELNVNALLLGDSALYLCASSLGSYNEQFFGPGTRLTVL.

There are many counts of this clonotype. The V and J genes are TRBV7-8 and TRBJ2-3, with TRBD2 matching 8 bases. The germline CDR1 and CDR2 sequences are SGHVS and FQNEAQ. J was trimmed by 2 bases and V by 5 bases; bases with no gene match: 6. This CDR3 contains 15 residues. The CDR3 reads CASSPRGGSTDTQYF. Here the CDR3 DNA reads TGTGCCAGCAGCCCTCGGGGGGGCTCCACAGATACGCAGTATTTT.